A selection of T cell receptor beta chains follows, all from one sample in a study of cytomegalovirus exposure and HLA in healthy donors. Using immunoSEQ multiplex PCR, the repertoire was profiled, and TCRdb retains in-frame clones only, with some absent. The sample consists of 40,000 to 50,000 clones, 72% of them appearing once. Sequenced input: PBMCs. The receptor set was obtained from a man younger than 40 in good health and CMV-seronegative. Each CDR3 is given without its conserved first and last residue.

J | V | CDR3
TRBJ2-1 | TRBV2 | ASSVQTSGSNEQF
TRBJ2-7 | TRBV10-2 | AVGGEGYEQY
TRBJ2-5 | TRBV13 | ASSLLISGPQETQY
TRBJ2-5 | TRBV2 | ASRKRLAGEETQY
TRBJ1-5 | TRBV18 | ASSPTWTGIVGYSNQPQH
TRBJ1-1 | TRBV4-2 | ASSQGTLMNTEAF
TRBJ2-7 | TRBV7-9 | ASSRGGEQY
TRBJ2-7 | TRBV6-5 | ASLGQSYEQY
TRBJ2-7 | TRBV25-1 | ASTRDRIDEQY
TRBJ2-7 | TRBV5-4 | ASSSSPSYEQY
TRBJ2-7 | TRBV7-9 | ASSLATGSSYEQY
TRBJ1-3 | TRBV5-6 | ASSPLGQGENTIY
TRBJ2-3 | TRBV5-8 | ASSPGDSSTDTQY
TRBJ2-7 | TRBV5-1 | ASSSDYEQY
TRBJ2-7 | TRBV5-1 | ASSLGSLAGGWYEQY
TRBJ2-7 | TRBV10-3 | AIRPPGQNYEQY
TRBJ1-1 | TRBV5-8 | ASSSRVGF
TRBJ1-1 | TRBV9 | ASSVRGYTEAF
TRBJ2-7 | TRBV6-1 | ASSERDRGREQY
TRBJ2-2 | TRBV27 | ASSSVNTGELF
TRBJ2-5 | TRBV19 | ASSISGRGQETQY
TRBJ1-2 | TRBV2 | ASGEYGYT
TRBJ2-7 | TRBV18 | ASSPGTGYEQY
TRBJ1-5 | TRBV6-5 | ASRRQVNSNQPQH
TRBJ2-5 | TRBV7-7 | ASSLGLAGARETQY
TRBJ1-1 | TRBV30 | AWSVWGGVNTEAF
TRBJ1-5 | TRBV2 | ASSELRFGTGTNQPQH
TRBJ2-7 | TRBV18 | ASSSDSYEQY
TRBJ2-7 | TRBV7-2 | ASSLVSSGKMYEQY
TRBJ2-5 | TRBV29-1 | SVSHRTGLSETQY
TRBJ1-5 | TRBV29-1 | SVVDRVDQPQH
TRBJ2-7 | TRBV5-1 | ASSSPGEQY
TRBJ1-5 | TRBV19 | ASKVGQGFNQPQH
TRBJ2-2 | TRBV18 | ASSPIQGDTGELF
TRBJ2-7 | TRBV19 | ASSITKQGGEQY
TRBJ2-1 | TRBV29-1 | SVDPLAGGFNEQF
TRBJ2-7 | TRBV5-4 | ASSLTSSYEQY
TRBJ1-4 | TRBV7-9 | ASSPMGRATNEKLF
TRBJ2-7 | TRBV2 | ASSGTGGEQY
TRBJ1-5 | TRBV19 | ASSLQLKPYSNQPQH